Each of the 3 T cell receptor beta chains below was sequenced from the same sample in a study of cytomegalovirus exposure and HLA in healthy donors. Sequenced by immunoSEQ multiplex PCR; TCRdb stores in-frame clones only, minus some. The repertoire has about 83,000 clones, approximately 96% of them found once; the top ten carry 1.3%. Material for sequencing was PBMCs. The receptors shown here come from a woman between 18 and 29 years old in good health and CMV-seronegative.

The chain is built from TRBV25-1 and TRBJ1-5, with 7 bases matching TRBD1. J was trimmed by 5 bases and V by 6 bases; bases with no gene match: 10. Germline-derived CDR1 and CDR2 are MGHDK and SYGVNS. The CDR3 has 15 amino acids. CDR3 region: CASRVSDRWDQPQHF. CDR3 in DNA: TGTGCCAGCAGGGTCTCGGACAGGTGGGATCAGCCCCAGCATTTT.

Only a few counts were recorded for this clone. The CDR3 coding sequence is TGTGCCATCACCCCGGACAGTAACTATGGCTACACCTTC. The encoded protein is CAITPDSNYGYTF. The V and J genes are TRBV10-3 and TRBJ1-2; TRBD1 is a possible D gene (6 bases). Trimming cost V 7 bases and J 1 base, with 10 bases left between them. The germline V gene encodes CDR1 ENHRY and CDR2 SYGVKD. The CDR3 is made up of 13 amino acids.

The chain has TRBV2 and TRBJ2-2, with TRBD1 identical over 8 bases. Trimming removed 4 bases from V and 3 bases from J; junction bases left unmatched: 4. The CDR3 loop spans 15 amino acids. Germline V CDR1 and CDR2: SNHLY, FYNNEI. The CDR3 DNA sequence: TGTGCCAGCAGTGCGGACAGGGAATACACCGGGGAGCTGTTTTTT. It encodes CASSADREYTGELFF.